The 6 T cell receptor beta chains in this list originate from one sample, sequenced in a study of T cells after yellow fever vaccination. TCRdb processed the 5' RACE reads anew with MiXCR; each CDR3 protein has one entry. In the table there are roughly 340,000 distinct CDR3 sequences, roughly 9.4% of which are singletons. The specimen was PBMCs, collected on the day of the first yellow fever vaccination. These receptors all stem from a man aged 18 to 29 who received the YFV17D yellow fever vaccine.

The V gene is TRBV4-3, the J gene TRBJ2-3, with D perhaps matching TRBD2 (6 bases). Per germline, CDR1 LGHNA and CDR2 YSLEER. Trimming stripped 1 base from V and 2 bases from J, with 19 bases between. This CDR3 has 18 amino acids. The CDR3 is CASSQAGGNTISTDTQYF. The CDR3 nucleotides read TGCGCCAGCAGCCAAGCCGGGGGTAACACGATTTCCACAGATACGCAGTATTTT.

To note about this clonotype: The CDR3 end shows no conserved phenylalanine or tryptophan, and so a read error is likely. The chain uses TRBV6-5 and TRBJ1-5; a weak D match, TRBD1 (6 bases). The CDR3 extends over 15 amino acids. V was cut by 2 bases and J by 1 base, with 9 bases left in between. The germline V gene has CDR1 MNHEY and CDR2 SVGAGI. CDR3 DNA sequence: TGTGCCAGCAGTTACACGGGGGCGAGCAATCAGCCCCAGCATGTT. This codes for CASSYTGASNQPQHV.

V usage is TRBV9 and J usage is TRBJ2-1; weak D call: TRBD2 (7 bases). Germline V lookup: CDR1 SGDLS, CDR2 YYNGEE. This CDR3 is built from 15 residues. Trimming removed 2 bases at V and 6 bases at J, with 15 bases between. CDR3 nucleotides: TGTGCCAGCAGCGTTGCGGGGGCACCCGGCAATGAGCAGTTCTTC. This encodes CASSVAGAPGNEQFF.

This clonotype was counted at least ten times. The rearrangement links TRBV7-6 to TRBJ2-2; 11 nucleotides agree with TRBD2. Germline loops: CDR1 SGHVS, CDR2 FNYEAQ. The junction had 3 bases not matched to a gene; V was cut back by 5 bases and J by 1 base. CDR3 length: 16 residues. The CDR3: CASSRLAGGNTGELFF. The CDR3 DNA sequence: TGTGCCAGCAGCCGTCTAGCGGGGGGGAACACCGGGGAGCTGTTTTTT.

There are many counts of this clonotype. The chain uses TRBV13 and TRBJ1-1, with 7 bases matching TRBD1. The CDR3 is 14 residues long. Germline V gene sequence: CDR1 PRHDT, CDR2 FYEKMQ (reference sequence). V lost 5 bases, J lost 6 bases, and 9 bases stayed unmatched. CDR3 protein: CASSPQQGHAEAFF. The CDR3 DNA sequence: TGTGCCAGCAGCCCTCAACAGGGGCACGCTGAAGCTTTCTTT.

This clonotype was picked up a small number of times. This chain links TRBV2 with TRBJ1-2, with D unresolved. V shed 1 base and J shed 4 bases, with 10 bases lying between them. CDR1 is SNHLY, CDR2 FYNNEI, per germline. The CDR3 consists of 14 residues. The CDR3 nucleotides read TGTGCCAGCAGTGAAGTAATGAGGACCTATGGCTACACCTTC. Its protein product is CASSEVMRTYGYTF.